These 4 T cell receptor beta chains share one sample of origin, sequenced in a study of sequential checkpoint blockade in melanoma (dated by TCRdb to about 2019). Library preparation employed the immunoSEQ multiplex PCR assay. The table was pulled from immuneACCESS by TCRdb, which kept in-frame rearrangements only. Such tables lose some clones; where checked, under half of the loss comes from unresolved V genes, and the rest has no known cause. The sample records approximately 10,000 clones, 78% of which are singletons. 11% of the sample belongs to the ten largest clones. The treatment or condition label here, explained by the study, means: randomized to nivolumab then ipilimumab (arm A) or the reverse (arm B). The source was CD8+ T cells sorted from blood (inferred from file names), collected from a patient given nivolumab and ipilimumab in sequence. All receptors come from a human donor with melanoma.

This clone was recorded a few times. The V gene is TRBV27, the J gene TRBJ1-6; 9 bases line up with TRBD1. This CDR3 spans 20 amino acids. Germline CDR1 and CDR2: MNHEY and SMNVEV (reference sequence). The J segment lost 0 bases and the V segment lost 6 bases, leaving 15 bases of the junction unmatched. CDR3 sequence: CASRTGTGYFESSYNSPLHF. The CDR3 bases are TGTGCCAGCAGAACCGGGACAGGGTACTTTGAGAGCTCCTATAATTCACCCCTCCACTTT.

The chain joins TRBV19 to TRBJ1-1; no definite D call. Germline V gene data show CDR1 as LNHDA and CDR2 as SQIVND (reference sequence). The CDR3 is made up of 13 amino acids. V was pared by 3 bases and J by 4 bases, with 9 bases between. The CDR3: CASSMARGTEAFF. CDR3 DNA sequence: TGTGCCAGTAGTATGGCGCGCGGCACTGAAGCTTTCTTT.

This clone was seen a handful of times. The rearrangement joins TRBV7-9 to TRBJ2-7; 7 positions agree with TRBD1. Germline loops: CDR1 SEHNR, CDR2 FQNEAQ (reference sequence). CDR3 length: 17 residues. V was clipped by 2 bases and J by 2 bases; unmatched bases: 12. The chain's CDR3 is CASSLKEDRRGTYEQYF. The CDR3 DNA follows: TGTGCCAGCAGCTTAAAGGAGGACAGGAGAGGGACCTACGAGCAGTACTTC.

V usage is TRBV7-8 and J usage is TRBJ1-3; 7 nucleotides align to TRBD1. Germline-derived CDR1 and CDR2 are SGHVS and FQNEAQ. CDR3 length equals 16 residues. V gave up 5 bases and J gave up 4 bases; unmatched junction bases: 11. For the CDR3, the DNA is TGTGCCAGCAGCCTTGGAACCCCGACAGGGGGAAACACCATATATTTT. Its protein is CASSLGTPTGGNTIYF.